The 19 T cell receptor beta chains listed next were all sequenced from one sample in a study of cytomegalovirus exposure and HLA in healthy donors. The PCR contained 60 Vbeta and 13 Jbeta primers. Assay: immunoSEQ multiplex PCR; the TCRdb copy retains only in-frame clones and omits some. Of more than 130,000 clones in the sample, roughly 79% were seen once. Input material: PBMCs. The source of these receptors is a male donor in good health and CMV-seronegative.

The chain employs TRBV5-4 and TRBJ2-1, with a tentative D call TRBD2 (6 bases). Germline lookup yields CDR1 SGHNT and CDR2 YYREEE (reference sequence). This CDR3 contains 15 residues. Trimming removed 3 bases from V and 5 bases from J, with 15 bases in between. DNA for the CDR3: TGTGCCAGCAGCTCAAACTCGGGAGCCCACAATGAGCAGTTCTTC. It encodes CASSSNSGAHNEQFF.

The chain joins TRBV4-1 to TRBJ1-2, with 8 bases identical to TRBD1. With V trimmed by 3 bases and J by 3 bases, 6 bases remained unmatched. Germline V lookup: CDR1 MGHRA, CDR2 YSYEKL. The CDR3 length is 15 residues. CDR3: CASSQTGQGDYGYTF. The CDR3, as DNA: TGCGCCAGCAGCCAGACCGGACAGGGTGACTATGGCTACACCTTC.

This chain uses TRBV6-5 with TRBJ2-1; D uncertain. Per the germline V gene, CDR1 is MNHEY and CDR2 is SVGAGI. The CDR3 extends over 12 amino acids. V was cut by 5 bases and J by 5 bases, with 7 bases left in between. CDR3 sequence (DNA): TGTGCCAGCAGTGGCCACGACAATGAGCAGTTCTTC. Its protein is CASSGHDNEQFF.

V is TRBV6-6 and J is TRBJ1-2, with 9 bases matching TRBD1. Trimming removed 4 bases from V and 4 bases from J; junction bases left unmatched: 7. The CDR3 contains 15 residues. Germline CDR1 and CDR2: MNHNY and SVGAGI (reference sequence). For the CDR3, the DNA is TGTGCCAGCAGTTCCGGACAGGGGAACGTCTATGGCTACACCTTC. This translates into CASSSGQGNVYGYTF.

The V call is TRBV5-1, the J call TRBJ1-4; TRBD1 might be the D (6 bases). This CDR3 region has 14 residues. Germline CDR1 reads SGHRS; CDR2 reads YFSETQ. Trimming removed 6 bases from V and 7 bases from J, with 16 bases in between. The CDR3 region is CASTEGGAGEKLFF. In DNA form, the CDR3 reads TGCGCCAGCACCGAGGGGGGGGCGGGTGAAAAACTGTTTTTT.

The rearrangement joins TRBV19 to TRBJ1-1; tentatively, D is TRBD1 (5 bases). V lost 7 bases and J 4 bases, leaving 16 bases between the germline ends. The CDR3 extends over 14 amino acids. CDR1 and CDR2 (germline): LNHDA, SQIVND (reference sequence). CDR3 protein: CASITSGGFTEAFF. CDR3 in DNA: TGTGCCAGTATTACGTCTGGGGGGTTCACTGAAGCTTTCTTT.

This chain's CDR3 is CASSVGLAGDEQFF. CDR3 bases: TGTGCCAGCAGCGTAGGGCTAGCGGGAGATGAGCAGTTCTTC. The chain recombines TRBV9 with TRBJ2-1, with 10 bases lining up with TRBD2. From germline, CDR1 is SGDLS and CDR2 YYNGEE. V was clipped by 0 bases and J by 8 bases; unmatched bases: 2. The CDR3 runs to 14 residues. Looking up the rest from reference TRBV9 and TRBJ2-1 gives the full variable domain: DSGVTQTPKHLITATGQRVTLRCSPRSGDLSVYWYQQSLDQGLQFLIQYYNGEERAKGNILERFSAQQFPDLHSELNLSSLELGDSALYFCASSVGLAGDEQFFGPGTRLTVL.

The chain is built from TRBV27 and TRBJ2-3; 10 nucleotides align to TRBD2. V was clipped by 7 bases and J by 2 bases; unmatched bases: 6. The CDR3 loop spans 15 amino acids. The V gene's germline CDR1 is MNHEY and CDR2 SMNVEV (reference sequence). The CDR3 protein is CASIQAGGFTDTQYF. The DNA of the CDR3 is TGTGCCAGCATCCAAGCGGGAGGGTTCACAGATACGCAGTATTTT.

V is TRBV5-6 and J is TRBJ2-5, with D uncertain. Germline CDR1 is SGHDT and CDR2 is YYEEEE. Trimming shortened V by 7 bases and J by 1 base, and 11 bases separated the two germline ends. The CDR3 covers 13 residues. The CDR3 spells CASYFGLQETQYF. The CDR3 DNA is TGTGCCAGCTATTTTGGGCTCCAAGAGACCCAGTACTTC.

The chain uses TRBV7-8 and TRBJ2-7, with D maybe TRBD1 (6 bases). The germline V gene has CDR1 SGHVS and CDR2 FQNEAQ. The CDR3 totals 15 residues. V shed 4 bases and J shed 4 bases, with 17 bases lying between them. Here the CDR3 reads CASSSRDTLTYEQYF. CDR3 bases: TGTGCCAGCAGCTCCCGGGACACTTTGACATACGAGCAGTACTTC.

This chain connects TRBV29-1 to TRBJ1-3, with 7 nucleotides matching TRBD1. The V segment lost 7 bases and the J segment 2 bases; nucleotides outside the gene matches: 8. The CDR3 length is 14 residues. Germline V gene sequence: CDR1 SQVTM, CDR2 ANQGSEA. The DNA for the CDR3 is TGCAGCGGAAGGGGGCAGGGGGCTGGAAACACCATATATTTT. Residues: CSGRGQGAGNTIYF.

About this clone: One end of the junction varies from germline; a read error may be responsible. The gene calls are TRBV2 and TRBJ2-6; 10 bases map to TRBD2. Germline V lookup: CDR1 SNHLY, CDR2 FYNNEI. The CDR3 spans 17 residues. CDR3 bases: TGTGCCAGCACTGGTAGCGGGGGGCGCTCTGGGTCCAACGTCCTGACTTTC. Amino acid sequence: CASTGSGGRSGSNVLTF. Full variable domain (outside the CDR3, taken from reference TRBV2 and TRBJ2-6): EPEVTQTPSHQVTQMGQEVILRCVPISNHLYFYWYRQILGQKVEFLVSFYNNEISEKSEIFDDQFSVERPDGSNFTLKIRSTKLEDSAMYFCASTGSGGRSGSNVLTFGAGSRLTVL.

About this clone: Relative to the germline gene, one junction end is altered; a read error may explain this. J is TRBJ2-1 and V is TRBV7-7; 10 bases agree with TRBD2. The length of the CDR3 is 15 residues. In germline, CDR1 is SSHAT, CDR2 FNYEAQ (reference sequence). CDR3 nucleotide sequence: TGTGCTAGCAGCCCCACACTAGCGGGGCAGAATGAGCAGTTCTTC. Translation gives CASSPTLAGQNEQFF.

In this sample, this clone turned up a few times. Other DNA sequences in this specimen translate into the identical CDR3. V and J are TRBV5-1 and TRBJ1-1; D gene ambiguous. This CDR3 is built from 13 residues. In germline, CDR1 is SGHRS, CDR2 YFSETQ. The V gene lost 0 bases and the J gene lost 2 bases, with 5 bases spanning the gap. The CDR3: CASSLDLNTEAFF. CDR3 bases: TGCGCCAGCAGCTTGGACTTAAACACTGAAGCTTTCTTT.

The gene calls are TRBV19 and TRBJ2-1; no reliable D call. This CDR3 contains 10 residues. Looked up from germline, CDR1 is LNHDA and CDR2 is SQIVND (reference sequence). The V end was cut by 6 bases, the J end by 7 bases, with 4 bases between. The CDR3 bases are TGTGCCAGTAGCCGGAATGAGCAGTTCTTC. The encoded protein is CASSRNEQFF.

This clone has just a few counts. The chain employs TRBV29-1 and TRBJ1-2; possibly TRBD1 for D (5 bases). The CDR3 runs to 13 residues. Trimming pared 7 bases from V and 4 bases from J, leaving 16 bases between. CDR1 is SQVTM and CDR2 is ANQGSEA in the germline V gene. CDR3 amino acids: CSGTAGLSYGYTF. The CDR3 DNA reads as TGCAGCGGCACAGCGGGACTCAGCTATGGCTACACCTTC.

This clone was recorded a few times. The CDR3 DNA is TGTGCCAGTAGGACAGGGCCCTTATCCTACGAGCAGTACTTC. Protein sequence: CASRTGPLSYEQYF. The chain is built from TRBV19 and TRBJ2-7, with TRBD1 identical over 7 bases. From germline, CDR1 is LNHDA and CDR2 SQIVND (reference sequence). V was pared by 6 bases and J by 1 base, with 6 bases of the junction left unmatched. This CDR3 is 14 amino acids long. The full variable domain, rest sourced from reference TRBV19 and TRBJ2-7, is DGGITQSPKYLFRKEGQNVTLSCEQNLNHDAMYWYRQDPGQGLRLIYYSQIVNDFQKGDIAEGYSVSREKKESFPLTVTSAQKNPTAFYLCASRTGPLSYEQYFGPGTRLTVT.

The chain has TRBV29-1 and TRBJ1-2; no clear D. The CDR3 loop spans 16 amino acids. Germline values: CDR1 SQVTM, CDR2 ANQGSEA. Trimming cost V 5 bases and J 7 bases, with 26 bases left between them. CDR3 coding DNA: TGCAGCGTTTTATCTCCAAGTTACCCCCGGCGGGGTGGCTACACCTTC. It encodes CSVLSPSYPRRGGYTF.

The table lists this clone with a few counts. V gene TRBV5-6 combines with J gene TRBJ1-4; TRBD1 aligns across 7 bases. V gave up 6 bases and J gave up 2 bases; unmatched junction bases: 4. Germline V lookup: CDR1 SGHDT, CDR2 YYEEEE. CDR3 size: 14 residues. CDR3 protein: CASTQTGTNEKLFF. The CDR3 DNA follows: TGTGCCAGCACCCAGACAGGGACTAATGAAAAACTGTTTTTT. Full variable domain (remainder filled in from reference TRBV5-6 and TRBJ1-4): DAGVTQSPTHLIKTRGQQVTLRCSPKSGHDTVSWYQQALGQGPQFIFQYYEEEERQRGNFPDRFSGHQFPNYSSELNVNALLLGDSALYLCASTQTGTNEKLFFGSGTQLSVL.